These 12 T cell receptor beta chains originate from one sample sequenced in a study of blood T cells in healthy people across ages. It was with a sample-barcoded 5' primer and a J-beta primer mix that a second PCR of about 6 to 11 cycles was run. MiXCR, applied by TCRdb to the 5' RACE reads, yields one record per CDR3 protein. The table includes 550,000 to 750,000 distinct CDR3 sequences, roughly 20% detected once. The source material was blood. These receptors originate from an older man in good health.

Only a few counts were recorded for this clonotype. The chain joins TRBV27 to TRBJ1-1; perhaps TRBD1 as D (6 bases). V lost 2 bases and J lost 6, with 22 bases in between. The CDR3 is made up of 17 amino acids. Germline-derived CDR1 and CDR2 are MNHEY and SMNVEV (reference sequence). The CDR3 DNA sequence: TGTGCCAGCAGTTTAGGGGGGGCGGCTCTTATCTTGTCTGAAGCTTTCTTT. Encoded protein: CASSLGGAALILSEAFF.

The rearrangement links TRBV5-1 to TRBJ2-5, with D maybe TRBD2 (6 bases). The CDR3 contains 16 residues. Germline V CDR1 and CDR2: SGHRS, YFSETQ. Trimming stripped 4 bases from V and 5 bases from J, with 21 bases between. CDR3 residues: CASSVGTGALGETQYF. DNA for the CDR3: TGCGCCAGCAGCGTCGGGACGGGAGCTTTGGGGGAGACCCAGTACTTC.

The sample holds a few counts of this clonotype. The V call is TRBV28, the J call TRBJ2-7; TRBD1 aligns across 9 bases. The CDR3 length is 15 residues. The germline CDR1 and CDR2 sequences are MDHEN and SYDVKM. J lost 0 bases, V lost 2 bases, and 2 bases had no gene match. In nucleotides, the CDR3 is TGTGCCAGCAGTTTAGGGACAGGGCACTCCTACGAGCAGTACTTC. It encodes CASSLGTGHSYEQYF.

The genes are TRBV4-3 and TRBJ2-3, with D unresolved. The germline V gene has CDR1 LGHNA and CDR2 YSLEER. V lost 1 base and J lost 5, with 13 bases in between. The CDR3 consists of 15 residues. CDR3 in amino acids: CASSQVYRAGDTQYF. DNA for the CDR3: TGCGCCAGCAGCCAAGTGTATAGGGCTGGAGATACGCAGTATTTT.

This clonotype was picked up a small number of times. This chain links TRBV20-1 with TRBJ2-4, with no clear D. The CDR3 is 12 residues long. The germline V and J ends were trimmed by 4 bases and 3 bases, with 7 bases remaining between them. The germline V gene encodes CDR1 DFQATT and CDR2 SNEGSKA (reference sequence). The CDR3 here is CSATRDKNIQYF. The CDR3 DNA is TGCAGTGCTACTCGAGACAAAAACATTCAGTACTTC.

A few counts support this clonotype. The CDR3 DNA reads as TGCGCCAGCAGCCAAGAGATCGAAGAGACCCAGTACTTC. This encodes CASSQEIEETQYF. The chain employs TRBV4-1 and TRBJ2-5, with D unresolved. Trimming left V 0 bases short and J 3 bases short, with 5 bases between. CDR3 length: 13 amino acids. Germline lookup yields CDR1 MGHRA and CDR2 YSYEKL.

The rearrangement uses TRBV24-1 and TRBJ2-1; D is unresolved. TRBJ2-7 matches the DNA end more closely, so the J call is doubtful. The CDR3 length is 14 residues. CDR1 is KGHDR and CDR2 is SFDVKD in the germline V gene. CDR3 coding DNA: TGTGCCACCAGTGATCCGGGCGCGATGAACGAGCAGTACTTC. This translates into CATSDPGAMNEQYF.

V is TRBV5-1 and J is TRBJ1-1; TRBD1 matches at 10 bases. V lost 0 bases to trimming and J lost 11 bases; unmatched junction nucleotides: 10. Germline V gives CDR1 SGHRS, CDR2 YFSETQ. The CDR3 is made up of 15 amino acids. The CDR3 loop is CASSLELQGQGEAFF. CDR3 sequence (DNA): TGCGCCAGCAGCTTGGAGCTTCAAGGACAGGGGGAGGCTTTCTTT.

This clonotype was seen just once. The chain has TRBV5-1 and TRBJ2-3, with D perhaps given as TRBD1 or TRBD2 (5 bases each). V was shortened by 3 bases and J by 0 bases, with 14 bases between the two germline ends. The CDR3 sequence is 16 residues long. Germline assignment: CDR1 SGHRS and CDR2 YFSETQ. The CDR3 region has the DNA TGCGCCAGCAGCTCCGAGGGACGATCTAGCACAGATACGCAGTATTTT. It translates to CASSSEGRSSTDTQYF.

This clonotype has more than one count but fewer than ten. The V and J genes are TRBV10-3 and TRBJ2-2, with 7 bases matching TRBD1. CDR1 ENHRY and CDR2 SYGVKD come from the germline V gene. V lost 7 bases and J lost 0; bases outside the gene matches: 5. CDR3 size: 15 residues. The CDR3 DNA reads TGTGCCATCACCTGGGACAGACCGAACACCGGGGAGCTGTTTTTT. Residues: CAITWDRPNTGELFF.

The chain joins TRBV3-1 to TRBJ2-2, with 7 bases that match TRBD2. The CDR3 sequence is 19 residues long. CDR1 and CDR2 from the germline V gene are LGHDT and YNNKEL (reference sequence). The J segment lost 0 bases and the V segment lost 0 bases, leaving 10 bases of the junction unmatched. Here the CDR3 DNA reads TGTGCCAGCAGCCAAGAAGTGGTGGCTAGCGGACCGAACACCGGGGAGCTGTTTTTT. Its protein product is CASSQEVVASGPNTGELFF.

As to this clonotype: This may be a read error, as it is one base from a much larger clone. The rearrangement uses TRBV28 and TRBJ2-4, with D perhaps given as TRBD1 or TRBD2 (7 bases each). The CDR3 covers 14 residues. Germline V gene data show CDR1 as MDHEN and CDR2 as SYDVKM. CDR3 sequence reads: CASSFGDSGDIQCF. In DNA, the CDR3 is TGTGCCAGCAGTTTCGGGGACAGCGGGGACATTCAGTGCTTC.